These 17 T cell receptor beta chains came from one sample sequenced in a study of shared clonotypes between healthy human individuals. Generated by immunoSEQ multiplex PCR, the TCRdb table keeps only in-frame clones and is missing some. The table includes 2 million to 3 million clones, around nine tenths detected once. Sequenced input: naive CD4+ T cells sorted from blood. Subset indicated: CD45RA+ positively selected. These receptors came from a man aged 18 to 29 in good health.

For this clone: This same CDR3 is encoded by further DNA sequences in the sample. The rearrangement uses TRBV5-1 and TRBJ1-4; D gene uncertain. Germline V gene sequence: CDR1 SGHRS, CDR2 YFSETQ. This CDR3 is built from 13 residues. Deletions cut 0 bases from V and 1 base from J, with 1 base between. This chain's CDR3 is CASSLETNEKLFF. The CDR3 DNA follows: TGCGCCAGCAGCTTGGAAACTAATGAAAAACTGTTTTTT.

V and J are TRBV5-1 and TRBJ2-3, with 7 bases that match TRBD1. In germline, CDR1 is SGHRS, CDR2 YFSETQ. V gave up 5 bases and J gave up 1 base; unmatched junction bases: 7. CDR3 length: 15 amino acids. CDR3 sequence (DNA): TGCGCCAGCAGGGGGACAGCCCGCGGCACAGATACGCAGTATTTT. It specifies CASRGTARGTDTQYF.

Worth noting for this clone: The same CDR3 can be traced to other DNA sequences in this sample. V and J are TRBV7-3 and TRBJ1-1; D call uncertain. The CDR3 is 13 residues long. Germline V CDR1 and CDR2: SGHTA, FQGTGA. The V gene lost 0 bases and the J gene lost 3 bases, with 5 bases spanning the gap. CDR3 coding DNA: TGTGCCAGCAGCTTAACACGGGACACTGAAGCTTTCTTT. Its translation is CASSLTRDTEAFF.

In the case of this clone: The same CDR3 can be traced to other DNA sequences in this sample. The chain recombines TRBV6-5 with TRBJ2-5; TRBD1 might be the D (6 bases). The CDR3 extends over 14 amino acids. V gave up 0 bases and J gave up 5 bases, with 10 bases separating them. Germline lookup yields CDR1 MNHEY and CDR2 SVGAGI. The CDR3 region is CASSYSGGAETQYF. CDR3 coding DNA: TGTGCCAGCAGTTACTCTGGGGGCGCGGAGACCCAGTACTTC.

The gene calls are TRBV2 and TRBJ2-1; weak D call: TRBD1 (6 bases). This CDR3 region has 15 residues. Looked up from germline, CDR1 is SNHLY and CDR2 is FYNNEI. V was trimmed by 4 bases and J by 0 bases, leaving 10 bases between them. The CDR3 region is CASSVTGSSYNEQFF. Written as DNA, the CDR3 is TGTGCCAGCAGTGTGACAGGTAGCTCCTACAATGAGCAGTTCTTC.

About this clone itself: Other DNA sequences in this sample translate to the same CDR3. The gene calls are TRBV28 and TRBJ1-2; no clear D. Germline CDR1 MDHEN, CDR2 SYDVKM. The CDR3 extends over 13 amino acids. Trimming removed 2 bases at V and 3 bases at J, with 7 bases between. Written as DNA, the CDR3 is TGTGCCAGCAGTTTAGGGCCGGACTATGGCTACACCTTC. This translates into CASSLGPDYGYTF.

This chain links TRBV19 with TRBJ1-1; D is perhaps TRBD1 (6 bases). The V gene lost 5 bases and the J gene lost 4 bases, with 17 bases spanning the gap. Looked up from germline, CDR1 is LNHDA and CDR2 is SQIVND (reference sequence). The CDR3 sequence is 15 residues long. In DNA form, the CDR3 reads TGTGCCAGTAGTTCAAGACAGGCCAGGGGCACTGAAGCTTTCTTT. Translated: CASSSRQARGTEAFF.

This clone was counted only a few times. Other DNA variants within this sample encode the same CDR3. This rearrangement joins TRBV19 to TRBJ2-2; D ambiguous. The germline CDR1 and CDR2 sequences are LNHDA and SQIVND (reference sequence). V was cut by 1 base and J by 0 bases, with 3 bases left in between. This CDR3 has 14 residues. CDR3 in amino acids: CASSIGTNTGELFF. The CDR3 DNA is TGTGCCAGTAGTATAGGTACGAACACCGGGGAGCTGTTTTTT.

V is TRBV5-1 and J is TRBJ2-1; 8 bases are shared with TRBD1. Germline values: CDR1 SGHRS, CDR2 YFSETQ. This CDR3 is built from 14 residues. Trimming cost V 4 bases and J 6 bases; bases outside gene matches: 6. CDR3 nucleotides: TGCGCCAGCAGCGATCCACAGGGGGGCAATGAGCAGTTCTTC. This gives the protein CASSDPQGGNEQFF.

Worth noting for this clone: The sample holds other DNA sequences that translate to the same CDR3. The V gene is TRBV30, the J gene TRBJ2-7; D might be TRBD1 (6 bases). This CDR3 region has 12 residues. The ends were cut back, 2 bases at V and 4 bases at J, with 9 bases in the middle. CDR1 is GTSNPN and CDR2 is SVGIG in the germline V gene (reference sequence). CDR3: CAWSLQGYEQYF. CDR3 DNA: TGTGCCTGGAGTCTACAGGGTTACGAGCAGTACTTC.

This clone has only one observation. The chain links TRBV11-2 to TRBJ2-2, with 8 bases identical to TRBD1. The V gene's germline CDR1 is SGHAT and CDR2 FQNNGV. The CDR3 is 16 residues long. V lost 5 bases to trimming and J lost 5 bases; unmatched junction nucleotides: 10. The CDR3 spells CASSPTQGAGTGELFF. CDR3 nucleotides: TGTGCCAGCAGCCCAACCCAGGGGGCAGGGACCGGGGAGCTGTTTTTT. The variable domain in full, with the rest retrieved from reference TRBV11-2 and TRBJ2-2, is EAGVAQSPRYKIIEKRQSVAFWCNPISGHATLYWYQQILGQGPKLLIQFQNNGVVDDSQLPKDRFSAERLKGVDSTLKIQPAKLEDSAVYLCASSPTQGAGTGELFFGEGSRLTVL.

This clone has just one count. CDR3 DNA: TGTGCCAGCAGCTTAGCGGAGGGCCGGAGGACAGATACGCAGTATTTT. This codes for CASSLAEGRRTDTQYF. The chain links TRBV7-8 to TRBJ2-3; TRBD2 is a possible D gene (6 bases). The V end lost 0 bases, the J end lost 3 bases, and 13 bases lay between the germline ends. The germline gives CDR1 SGHVS, CDR2 FQNEAQ. The CDR3 loop spans 16 amino acids.

The CDR3 nucleotides read TGCGCCAGCAGCCAAGATCACGACAGGGGGACTAACATAAGGATTTCACCCCTCCACTTT. This encodes CASSQDHDRGTNIRISPLHF. This chain connects TRBV4-1 to TRBJ1-6; TRBD1 aligns across 9 bases. The length of the CDR3 is 20 residues. Germline CDR1 MGHRA, CDR2 YSYEKL. V shed 0 bases, J shed 9 bases, and the junction held 18 bases outside the gene matches.

The V gene is TRBV7-8, the J gene TRBJ2-1, with a possible D match to TRBD2 (6 bases). CDR1 and CDR2 (germline): SGHVS, FQNEAQ. CDR3 size: 14 residues. Trimming shortened V by 5 bases and J by 9 bases, and 17 bases separated the two germline ends. The CDR3 DNA reads as TGTGCCAGCAGCCACACAACTAGCAAGGCTGAGCAGTTCTTC. Translated: CASSHTTSKAEQFF.

This clone was observed a single time. The CDR3 protein is CASSQARTSGGADEQFF. The CDR3 nucleotides are TGCGCCAGCAGCCAAGCGAGGACTAGCGGGGGGGCGGATGAGCAGTTCTTC. The chain joins TRBV4-1 to TRBJ2-1; 15 bases line up with TRBD2. Per germline, CDR1 MGHRA and CDR2 YSYEKL. V trimming: 1 base; J trimming: 8 bases; junction bases outside the gene matches: 6. The CDR3 has 17 residues.

The chain is built from TRBV6-1 and TRBJ1-2, with 8 nucleotides matching TRBD1. The V segment lost 7 bases and the J segment 5 bases; nucleotides outside the gene matches: 9. The CDR3 is 14 amino acids. The germline V gene has CDR1 MNHNS and CDR2 SASEGT. The CDR3 here is CASKRVQGDYGYTF. The CDR3 coding sequence is TGTGCCAGCAAGAGAGTACAGGGGGATTATGGCTACACCTTC.

About this clone: This specimen includes other DNA sequences encoding the same CDR3. This chain's CDR3 is CASSSGTGSYEQYF. The CDR3 region has the DNA TGCGCCAGCAGCTCCGGGACAGGCTCTTACGAGCAGTACTTC. The chain joins TRBV5-1 to TRBJ2-7, with 8 bases fitting TRBD1. The CDR3 has 14 amino acids. Germline V gene lookup returns CDR1 SGHRS and CDR2 YFSETQ. J gave up 4 bases and V 3 bases, and 6 bases lay outside the gene matches.